This T cell receptor (delta chain) was captured by sequencing in a study of gammadelta T cells in human blood. Findings and limits, study-wide: Polyclonal expansion of innate γδ T cells after birth appeared microbially driven.

TCRdb used CATT to re-call clones from the RT-PCR reads. The sample contains about 770 delta-chain clones, around a third of which appear only once. This CDR3 has 17 amino acids. Germline CDR1 and CDR2: GEAIGNYY and EKD. This clone has only a few counts. Its antigen is still unknown. A far larger clone is off by one base, so a read error is likely. V and J are TRDV2 and TRDJ2; TRDD3 aligns across 11 bases. The origin of this receptor is a human donor. Sequences were obtained from Vgamma9Vdelta2 gamma-delta T cells from infant blood. The CDR3 reads CARDTVGGYGLTAQLFF. The CDR3, as DNA: TGTGCCCGTGACACCGTTGGGGGATACGGTTTGACAGCACAACTCTTCTTT.